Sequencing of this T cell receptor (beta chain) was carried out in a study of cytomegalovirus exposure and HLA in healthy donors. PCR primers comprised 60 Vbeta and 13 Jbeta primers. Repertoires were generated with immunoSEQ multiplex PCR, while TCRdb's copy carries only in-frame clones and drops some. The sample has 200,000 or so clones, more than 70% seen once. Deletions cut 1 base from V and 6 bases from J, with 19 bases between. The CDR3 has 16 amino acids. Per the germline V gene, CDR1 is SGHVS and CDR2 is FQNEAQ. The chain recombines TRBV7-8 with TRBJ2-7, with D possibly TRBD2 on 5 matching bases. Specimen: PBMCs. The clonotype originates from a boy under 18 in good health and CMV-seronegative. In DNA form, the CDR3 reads TGTGCCAGCAGCTTAGGACGGCAGACTACAACCCGCGAGCAGTACTTC. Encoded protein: CASSLGRQTTTREQYF. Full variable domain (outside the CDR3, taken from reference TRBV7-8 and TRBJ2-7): GAGVSQSPRYKVAKRGQDVALRCDPISGHVSLFWYQQALGQGPEFLTYFQNEAQLDKSGLPSDRFFAERPEGSVSTLKIQRTQQEDSAVYLCASSLGRQTTTREQYFGPGTRLTVT.